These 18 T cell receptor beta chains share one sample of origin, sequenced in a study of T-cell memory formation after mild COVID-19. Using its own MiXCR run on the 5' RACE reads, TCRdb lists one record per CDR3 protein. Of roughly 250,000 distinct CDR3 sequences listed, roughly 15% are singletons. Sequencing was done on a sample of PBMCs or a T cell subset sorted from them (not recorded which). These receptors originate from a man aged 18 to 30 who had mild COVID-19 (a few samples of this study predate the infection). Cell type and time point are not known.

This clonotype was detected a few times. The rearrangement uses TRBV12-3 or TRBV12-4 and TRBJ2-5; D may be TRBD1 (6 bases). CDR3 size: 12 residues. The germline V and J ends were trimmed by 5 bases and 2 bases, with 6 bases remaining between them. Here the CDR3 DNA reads TGTGCCAGCAGTGGACAGCAAGAGACCCAGTACTTC. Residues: CASSGQQETQYF.

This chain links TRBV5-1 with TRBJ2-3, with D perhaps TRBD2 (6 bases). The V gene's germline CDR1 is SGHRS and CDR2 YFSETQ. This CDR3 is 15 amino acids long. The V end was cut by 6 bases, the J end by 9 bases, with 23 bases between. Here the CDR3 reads CASTPRAGQGGTQYF. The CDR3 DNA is TGCGCCAGCACACCTAGAGCGGGCCAAGGTGGGACGCAGTATTTT.

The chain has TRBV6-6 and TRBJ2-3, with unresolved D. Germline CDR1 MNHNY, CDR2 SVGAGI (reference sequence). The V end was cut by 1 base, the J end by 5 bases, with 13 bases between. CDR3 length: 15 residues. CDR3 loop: CASSYYASGQDTQYF. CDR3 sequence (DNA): TGTGCCAGCAGTTACTACGCCAGTGGGCAAGATACGCAGTATTTT.

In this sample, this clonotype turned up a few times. CDR3 nucleotide sequence: TGTGCCAGCAGCAAGGGACTAGCGGCCAATGAGCAGTTCTTC. This encodes CASSKGLAANEQFF. This sequence joins TRBV7-2 and TRBJ2-1; 11 bases fit TRBD2. J was trimmed by 6 bases and V by 5 bases; bases with no gene match: 3. The CDR3 runs to 14 residues. Germline V gives CDR1 SGHTA, CDR2 FQGNSA.

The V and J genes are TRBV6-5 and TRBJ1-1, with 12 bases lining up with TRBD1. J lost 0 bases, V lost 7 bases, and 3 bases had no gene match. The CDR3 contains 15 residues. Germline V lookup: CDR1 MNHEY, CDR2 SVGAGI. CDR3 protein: CASNWDRGLNTEAFF. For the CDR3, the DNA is TGTGCCAGCAACTGGGACAGGGGGCTGAACACTGAAGCTTTCTTT.

The CDR3 reads CASSPTAGTTTQYF. In DNA, the CDR3 is TGCGCCAGCAGTCCTACAGCGGGGACAACTACGCAGTATTTT. The chain links TRBV5-1 to TRBJ2-3; weak D call: TRBD2 (7 bases). The CDR3 has 14 residues. Trimming took 5 bases from V and 8 from J, leaving 18 bases between them. Looked up from germline, CDR1 is SGHRS and CDR2 is YFSETQ.

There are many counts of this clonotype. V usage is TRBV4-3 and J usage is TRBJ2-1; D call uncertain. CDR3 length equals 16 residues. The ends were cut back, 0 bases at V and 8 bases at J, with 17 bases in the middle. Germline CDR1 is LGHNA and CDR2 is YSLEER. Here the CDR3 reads CASSQDFRAREDEQFF. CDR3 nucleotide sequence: TGCGCCAGCAGCCAAGATTTTAGGGCCCGTGAGGATGAGCAGTTCTTC.

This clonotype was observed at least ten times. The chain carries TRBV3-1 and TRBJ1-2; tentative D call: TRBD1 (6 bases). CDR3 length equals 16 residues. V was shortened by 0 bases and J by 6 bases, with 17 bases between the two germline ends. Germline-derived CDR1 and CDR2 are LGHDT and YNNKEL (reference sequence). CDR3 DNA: TGTGCCAGCAGCCAAGAAGTTTCGAGGACAGTCAATGGCTACACCTTC. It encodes CASSQEVSRTVNGYTF.

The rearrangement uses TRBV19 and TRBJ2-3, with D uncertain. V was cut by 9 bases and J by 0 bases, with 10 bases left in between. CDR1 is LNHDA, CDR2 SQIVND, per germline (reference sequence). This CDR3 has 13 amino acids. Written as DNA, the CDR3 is TGTGCCAGCACGGGCAGGAGCACAGATACGCAGTATTTT. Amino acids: CASTGRSTDTQYF.

The CDR3, as DNA: TGTGCCAGCATGAGGAGCGGGGGCCCCTTGGTTCAGTACTTC. This encodes CASMRSGGPLVQYF. This rearrangement joins TRBV6-2 or TRBV6-3 to TRBJ2-4; 8 nucleotides line up with TRBD2. CDR1 and CDR2 from the germline V gene are MNHEY and SVGEGT. After removal of 7 bases from V and 11 bases from J, the junction contained 13 bases not matched to a gene. This CDR3 is built from 14 residues.

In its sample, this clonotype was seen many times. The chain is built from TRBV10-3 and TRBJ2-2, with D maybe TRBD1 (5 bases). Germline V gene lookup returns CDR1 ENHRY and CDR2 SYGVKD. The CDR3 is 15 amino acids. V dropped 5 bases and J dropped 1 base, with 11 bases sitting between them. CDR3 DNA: TGTGCCATCAGTAACGCAGGGCAGAACACCGGGGAGCTGTTTTTT. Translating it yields CAISNAGQNTGELFF.

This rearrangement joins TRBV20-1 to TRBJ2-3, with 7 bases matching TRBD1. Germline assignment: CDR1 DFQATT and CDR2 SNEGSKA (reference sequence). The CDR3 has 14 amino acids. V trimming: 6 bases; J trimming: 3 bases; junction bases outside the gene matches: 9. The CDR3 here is CSANPGQSTDTQYF. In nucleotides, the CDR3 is TGCAGTGCGAATCCGGGACAGTCAACAGATACGCAGTATTTT.

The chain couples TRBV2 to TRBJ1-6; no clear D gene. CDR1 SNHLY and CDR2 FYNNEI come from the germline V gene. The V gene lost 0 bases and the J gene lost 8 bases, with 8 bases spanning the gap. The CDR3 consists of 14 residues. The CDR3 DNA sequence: TGTGCCAGCAGTGAAGCGCTTCGTTATTCACCCCTCCACTTT. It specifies CASSEALRYSPLHF.

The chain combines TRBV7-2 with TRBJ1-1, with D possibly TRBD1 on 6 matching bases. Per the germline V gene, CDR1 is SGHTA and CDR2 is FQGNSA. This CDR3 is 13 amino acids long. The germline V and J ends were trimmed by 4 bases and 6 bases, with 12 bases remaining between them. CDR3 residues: CASSSYTGSEAFF. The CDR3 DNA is TGTGCCAGCAGCTCTTATACAGGGTCTGAAGCTTTCTTT.

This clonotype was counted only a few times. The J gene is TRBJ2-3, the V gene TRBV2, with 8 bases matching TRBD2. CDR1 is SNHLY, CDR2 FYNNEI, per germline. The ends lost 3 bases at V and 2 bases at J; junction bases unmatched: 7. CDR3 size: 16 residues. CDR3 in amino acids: CASSEPAGEPTDTQYF. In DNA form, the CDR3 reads TGTGCCAGCAGTGAGCCAGCGGGGGAACCCACAGATACGCAGTATTTT.

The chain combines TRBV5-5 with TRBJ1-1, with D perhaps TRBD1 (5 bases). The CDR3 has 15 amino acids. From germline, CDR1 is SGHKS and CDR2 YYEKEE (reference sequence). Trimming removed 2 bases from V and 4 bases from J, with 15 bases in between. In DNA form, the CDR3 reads TGTGCCAGCAGCTTCTCCCGGGACCCGGGCACTGAAGCTTTCTTT. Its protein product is CASSFSRDPGTEAFF.

The CDR3 bases are TGTGCCAGCAGCTCGGAGGGACGGATCTATGGCTACACCTTC. It yields the protein CASSSEGRIYGYTF. The V and J genes are TRBV7-9 and TRBJ1-2; weak D call: TRBD1 (5 bases). This CDR3 region has 14 residues. Germline lookup yields CDR1 SEHNR and CDR2 FQNEAQ (reference sequence). Trimming removed 4 bases at V and 4 bases at J, with 13 bases between.

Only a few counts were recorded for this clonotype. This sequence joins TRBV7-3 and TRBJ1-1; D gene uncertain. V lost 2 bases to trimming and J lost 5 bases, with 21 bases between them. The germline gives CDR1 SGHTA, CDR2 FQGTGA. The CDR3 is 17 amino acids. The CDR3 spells CASSLGNIGIGETEAFF. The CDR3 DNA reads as TGTGCCAGCAGCTTAGGCAATATAGGGATAGGTGAGACTGAAGCTTTCTTT.